This passage covers 8 T cell receptor beta chains from one sample sequenced in a study of CD8+CD57+ T cells in acquired aplastic anemia. Investigators profiled TCR beta VDJ and CDR3 from genomic DNA template. One entry per CDR3 protein results from TCRdb running MiXCR on the reads. The table lists about 110,000 distinct CDR3 sequences, 40% to 65% of them singletons. What was sequenced was sorted CD4+, CD8+, or CD8+CD57+ T cells (not recorded which) from PBMCs. The source is a human donor in good health, serving as a control.

The chain recombines TRBV24-1 with TRBJ1-2; unclear D gene. Germline V lookup: CDR1 KGHDR, CDR2 SFDVKD. The V and J ends lost 4 bases and 10 bases respectively, with 9 bases between them. The CDR3 covers 11 residues. CDR3 in amino acids: CATSEVGLYTF. CDR3 DNA sequence: TGTGCCACCAGTGAAGTAGGCCTCTACACCTTC.

The V gene is TRBV15, the J gene TRBJ1-2; D ambiguous. Trimming stripped 8 bases from V and 4 bases from J, with 8 bases between. Germline lookup yields CDR1 LNHNV and CDR2 YYDKDF (reference sequence). CDR3 size: 11 residues. DNA for the CDR3: TGTGCCACCTCCTTAGGCTATGGCTACACCTTC. Protein sequence: CATSLGYGYTF.

The chain uses TRBV2 and TRBJ2-5; D is unclear. V was trimmed by 4 bases and J by 2 bases, leaving 5 bases between them. Per germline, CDR1 SNHLY and CDR2 FYNNEI. The length of the CDR3 is 12 residues. The CDR3 DNA reads as TGTGCCAGCAGTGGTGCTCAAGAGACCCAGTACTTC. It yields the protein CASSGAQETQYF. The whole variable domain, remainder taken from reference TRBV2 and TRBJ2-5, is EPEVTQTPSHQVTQMGQEVILRCVPISNHLYFYWYRQILGQKVEFLVSFYNNEISEKSEIFDDQFSVERPDGSNFTLKIRSTKLEDSAMYFCASSGAQETQYFGPGTRLLVL.

The chain uses TRBV9 and TRBJ2-3; TRBD2 aligns across 8 bases. The germline CDR1 and CDR2 sequences are SGDLS and YYNGEE. The CDR3 covers 15 residues. Trimming at V came to 2 bases and at J to 2 bases, leaving 4 bases not matched to a gene. The CDR3 DNA follows: TGTGCCAGCAGCGTTGGCGGGGGGTACACAGATACGCAGTATTTT. Protein sequence: CASSVGGGYTDTQYF.

This clonotype was seen repeatedly, ten times or more. The chain recombines TRBV29-1 with TRBJ2-7; D tentatively fits TRBD1 or TRBD2 (6 bases each). CDR1 and CDR2 (germline): SQVTM, ANQGSEA. This CDR3 has 14 amino acids. Trimming left V 6 bases short and J 1 base short, with 16 bases between. CDR3 protein: CSVYLTGASYEQYF. Written as DNA, the CDR3 is TGCAGCGTCTACCTTACGGGGGCTTCCTACGAGCAGTACTTC.

This clonotype was recorded only once. This chain connects TRBV19 to TRBJ1-2, with a weak D call TRBD1 (6 bases). Germline CDR1 LNHDA, CDR2 SQIVND (reference sequence). V lost 8 bases, J lost 7 bases, and 20 bases lay in between. The CDR3 consists of 14 residues. CDR3 sequence reads: CASAPQGLSFGYTF. CDR3 coding DNA: TGTGCCAGTGCCCCACAGGGACTCAGCTTTGGCTACACCTTC. The whole variable domain, filled in from reference TRBV19 and TRBJ1-2, reads DGGITQSPKYLFRKEGQNVTLSCEQNLNHDAMYWYRQDPGQGLRLIYYSQIVNDFQKGDIAEGYSVSREKKESFPLTVTSAQKNPTAFYLCASAPQGLSFGYTFGSGTRLTVV.

This chain's CDR3 is CASSYSRGRGGNYGYTF. The DNA for the CDR3 is TGTGCCAGCAGTTACTCGCGGGGGCGCGGGGGGAACTATGGCTACACCTTC. The chain has TRBV6-5 and TRBJ1-2, with D perhaps TRBD1 (6 bases). This CDR3 has 17 amino acids. Germline-derived CDR1 and CDR2 are MNHEY and SVGAGI. Trimming removed 0 bases from V and 2 bases from J, with 16 bases in between.

Concerning this clonotype itself: Possible read error: a much larger clone is one base away. This chain links TRBV3-1 with TRBJ2-3, with 8 bases identical to TRBD2. Germline V gives CDR1 LGHDT, CDR2 YNNKEL (reference sequence). This CDR3 has 14 residues. CDR3 coding DNA: TGTGCCAGCAGCGAGGGTAGCGGGATAGATACGCGGTATTTT. Translating it yields CASSEGSGIDTRYF.